The 27 T cell receptor beta chains in this list originate from one sample, sequenced in a study of T cell responses to AZD1222 COVID-19 vaccine. Generated by immunoSEQ multiplex PCR, the TCRdb table keeps only in-frame clones and is missing some. The sample contains about 95,000 clones, about 89% of which appear only once. The material was peripheral blood, obtained on day 0 of AZD1222 vaccination. The receptors originated from an adult in good health.

J is TRBJ1-2 and V is TRBV13; possibly TRBD1 for D (6 bases). Trimming cost V 0 bases and J 4 bases, with 6 bases left between them. CDR1 is PRHDT and CDR2 is FYEKMQ in the germline V gene (reference sequence). The CDR3 extends over 13 amino acids. The CDR3 sequence: CASSLGRGYGYTF. CDR3 DNA sequence: TGTGCCAGCAGCTTAGGCAGGGGCTATGGCTACACCTTC.

The table lists this clone with a count of one. The chain employs TRBV6-2 or TRBV6-3 and TRBJ1-2; 7 nucleotides agree with TRBD1. The trim removed 5 bases at V and 4 bases at J, leaving 4 bases unmatched. Germline V lookup: CDR1 MNHEY, CDR2 SVGEGT. CDR3 length: 13 residues. CDR3 sequence: CASSHRGGYGYTF. In DNA form, the CDR3 reads TGTGCCAGCAGTCACAGGGGTGGCTATGGCTACACCTTC.

As for this clone: In this CDR3 the conserved last residue, phenylalanine or tryptophan, is missing, so a read error is likely. The limits of the CDR3 on the DNA are not certain, so only TCRdb's listed CDR3 is given. The V gene is TRBV27, the J gene TRBJ1-6; TRBD1 is the table's D call, not checked against the DNA. CDR1 and CDR2 from the germline V gene are MNHEY and SMNVEV (reference sequence). The CDR3 extends over 13 residues, inclusive of both ends. The CDR3 spells CASSPTPLDRRLL.

A single count supports this clone. The rearrangement joins TRBV4-1 to TRBJ1-2, with D perhaps TRBD1 (6 bases). This CDR3 is built from 14 residues. CDR1 and CDR2 (germline): MGHRA, YSYEKL. Trimming removed 0 bases at V and 3 bases at J, with 8 bases between. The CDR3 coding sequence is TGCGCCAGCAGCCAAGAGGACAGATACTATGGCTACACCTTC. It yields the protein CASSQEDRYYGYTF.

The chain has TRBV6-5 and TRBJ1-1; 7 bases fit TRBD1. CDR1 is MNHEY, CDR2 SVGAGI, per germline. The V gene end was trimmed by 6 bases and the J gene end by 9 bases; junction bases not matched to a gene: 4. The CDR3 is 11 residues long. The CDR3 sequence is CASRLQGKAFF. The CDR3 region has the DNA TGTGCCAGCAGATTACAGGGGAAAGCTTTCTTT.

In its sample, this clone was seen once. This chain joins TRBV4-1 and TRBJ2-3, with TRBD2 identical over 10 bases. The CDR3 contains 16 residues. CDR1 MGHRA and CDR2 YSYEKL come from the germline V gene. Trimming removed 4 bases from V and 5 bases from J; junction bases left unmatched: 9. DNA of the CDR3: TGCGCCAGCAGCCTCCCGACTAGCGGGTGGGGAGATACGCAGTATTTT. This sequence encodes CASSLPTSGWGDTQYF.

V usage is TRBV5-1 and J usage is TRBJ1-3, with D possibly TRBD1 on 5 matching bases. Germline CDR1 SGHRS, CDR2 YFSETQ. The ends were cut back, 0 bases at V and 1 base at J, with 14 bases in the middle. The CDR3 length is 17 residues. CDR3 nucleotide sequence: TGCGCCAGCAGCTTGGCCGTGGGGGACTTATCTGGAAACACCATATATTTT. This codes for CASSLAVGDLSGNTIYF.

The chain combines TRBV13 with TRBJ2-2; 9 bases align to TRBD2. The V gene end was trimmed by 4 bases and the J gene end by 6 bases; junction bases not matched to a gene: 9. Germline V gene sequence: CDR1 PRHDT, CDR2 FYEKMQ (reference sequence). CDR3 size: 16 residues. CDR3 residues: CASSWSSGASSGELFF. The DNA for the CDR3 is TGTGCCAGCAGCTGGTCTAGCGGGGCTAGTTCCGGGGAGCTGTTTTTT. Based on the CDR3 plus reference TRBV13 and TRBJ2-2, the full variable domain is AAGVIQSPRHLIKEKRETATLKCYPIPRHDTVYWYQQGPGQDPQFLISFYEKMQSDKGSIPDRFSAQQFSDYHSELNMSSLELGDSALYFCASSWSSGASSGELFFGEGSRLTVL.

The chain joins TRBV9 to TRBJ2-7, with unresolved D. Per the germline V gene, CDR1 is SGDLS and CDR2 is YYNGEE. V lost 4 bases and J lost 1, with 27 bases in between. This CDR3 region has 19 residues. The CDR3 DNA reads as TGTGCCAGCAGCTTTATCTGGTTGAGTCTTTTGCGGAAATCCTACGAGCAGTACTTC. Translated, it gives CASSFIWLSLLRKSYEQYF. Filled out from reference TRBV9 and TRBJ2-7, the complete variable domain reads DSGVTQTPKHLITATGQRVTLRCSPRSGDLSVYWYQQSLDQGLQFLIQYYNGEERAKGNILERFSAQQFPDLHSELNLSSLELGDSALYFCASSFIWLSLLRKSYEQYFGPGTRLTVT.

The chain links TRBV4-3 to TRBJ2-7; 8 bases are shared with TRBD1. The CDR3 spans 15 residues. J gave up 3 bases and V 4 bases, and 8 bases lay outside the gene matches. Germline V gives CDR1 LGHNA, CDR2 YSLEER. CDR3 in DNA: TGCGCCAGCAGCCCGACCGGGACAGGTGACTACGAGCAGTACTTC. Translated, it gives CASSPTGTGDYEQYF.

The genes are TRBV2 and TRBJ2-3; 11 nucleotides align to TRBD2. Unmatched junction bases numbered 10, after V lost 7 bases and J lost 7 bases. The CDR3 is 15 residues long. Per the germline V gene, CDR1 is SNHLY and CDR2 is FYNNEI. As DNA, the CDR3 is TGTGCCAGCATTCCGGGACTAGCGGTCTCATATACGCAGTATTTT. Translation: CASIPGLAVSYTQYF.

V is TRBV4-1 and J is TRBJ1-1; D is ambiguous. Germline CDR1 reads MGHRA; CDR2 reads YSYEKL. Between the trimmed V and J ends, which lost 3 bases and 1 base, there was a span of 12 bases. The CDR3 consists of 15 residues. CDR3 region: CASSHLLRGNTEAFF. DNA of the CDR3: TGCGCCAGCAGCCACCTCCTTCGGGGGAACACTGAAGCTTTCTTT.

The J gene is TRBJ2-3, the V gene TRBV9; D is ambiguous. Trimming removed 2 bases at V and 6 bases at J, with 4 bases between. The CDR3 is 11 amino acids. The germline CDR1 and CDR2 sequences are SGDLS and YYNGEE. This CDR3 is CASSVGDTQYF. For the CDR3, the DNA is TGTGCCAGCAGCGTGGGTGATACGCAGTATTTT.

This chain joins TRBV16 and TRBJ1-2; 8 bases are a match to TRBD1. The CDR3 has 13 residues. Germline values: CDR1 KGHSY, CDR2 FQNENV. V was clipped by 3 bases and J by 7 bases; unmatched bases: 4. The CDR3 region is CASSHRTGSGYTF. The CDR3 coding sequence is TGTGCCAGCAGCCATCGGACAGGGTCTGGCTACACCTTC.

The chain joins TRBV2 to TRBJ2-2; 11 bases are shared with TRBD2. Unmatched junction bases numbered 7, after V lost 3 bases and J lost 7 bases. The CDR3 is made up of 16 amino acids. The V gene's germline CDR1 is SNHLY and CDR2 FYNNEI. The CDR3 nucleotides read TGTGCCAGCAGTGATTATACTAGCGGGGGCGGCGGGGAGCTGTTTTTT. Its translation is CASSDYTSGGGGELFF.

The CDR3 DNA follows: TGTGCCAGCAGCCGCCGGGGGAGCACAGATACGCAGTATTTT. Encoded protein: CASSRRGSTDTQYF. The chain couples TRBV3-1 (or the pseudogene TRBV3-2) to TRBJ2-3, with D tentatively TRBD2 (6 bases). Germline V gene sequence: CDR1 LGHDT, CDR2 YNNKEL (reference sequence). Trimming left V 4 bases short and J 0 bases short, with 8 bases between. This CDR3 is 14 amino acids long.

This clone was observed a single time. The J gene is TRBJ1-5, the V gene TRBV6-6; D is possibly TRBD1 (5 bases). Germline CDR1 and CDR2: MNHNY and SVGAGI (reference sequence). The V end lost 5 bases, the J end lost 2 bases, and 19 bases lay between the germline ends. The CDR3 spans 17 residues. The CDR3 loop is CASSQPPAGSGNQPQHF. The CDR3 DNA is TGTGCCAGCAGTCAACCCCCGGCAGGGTCTGGCAATCAGCCCCAGCATTTT.

The V call is TRBV15, the J call TRBJ1-1, with D unresolved. V was pared by 0 bases and J by 4 bases, with 6 bases between. Germline CDR1 LNHNV, CDR2 YYDKDF (reference sequence). The CDR3 runs 13 residues. The CDR3 loop is CATSRELTTEAFF. CDR3 coding DNA: TGTGCCACCAGCAGAGAGTTAACCACTGAAGCTTTCTTT.

The chain has TRBV9 and TRBJ1-2, with 7 bases that match TRBD1. This CDR3 comprises 13 residues. CDR1 and CDR2 (germline): SGDLS, YYNGEE. V was pared by 3 bases and J by 7 bases, with 6 bases of the junction left unmatched. The CDR3 sequence is CASSAGTASGYTF. As DNA, the CDR3 is TGTGCCAGCAGCGCCGGGACAGCTTCTGGCTACACCTTC.

The chain is built from TRBV6-5 and TRBJ2-7, with 7 bases identical to TRBD2. Germline loops: CDR1 MNHEY, CDR2 SVGAGI. V trimming: 7 bases; J trimming: 4 bases; junction bases outside the gene matches: 10. This CDR3 spans 14 amino acids. DNA of the CDR3: TGTGCCAGCATATACGGCGCGGGGGTATACGAGCAGTACTTC. Amino acid sequence: CASIYGAGVYEQYF.

V and J are TRBV10-2 and TRBJ1-5; 8 nucleotides line up with TRBD1. Trimming removed 2 bases from V and 6 bases from J; junction bases left unmatched: 3. Germline assignment: CDR1 WSHSY and CDR2 SAAADI. This CDR3 region has 14 residues. CDR3 DNA sequence: TGCGCCAGCAGTGAGACAGGGGGGGGTCAGCCCCAGCATTTT. Protein: CASSETGGGQPQHF.

This clone has a single count. This rearrangement joins TRBV29-1 to TRBJ1-1; D uncertain. The CDR3 loop spans 13 amino acids. Trimming shortened V by 3 bases and J by 7 bases, and 15 bases separated the two germline ends. Germline values: CDR1 SQVTM, CDR2 ANQGSEA. In nucleotides, the CDR3 is TGCAGCGTTGATCTCCTTCTTGGGCGTGAAGCTTTCTTT. This sequence encodes CSVDLLLGREAFF.

The V and J genes are TRBV7-3 and TRBJ2-1; the D gene is possibly TRBD2 (5 bases). The CDR3 contains 14 residues. Germline V gives CDR1 SGHTA, CDR2 FQGTGA. V lost 1 base to trimming and J lost 5 bases, with 9 bases between them. CDR3 residues: CASSLRLNDNEQFF. The CDR3, as DNA: TGTGCCAGCAGCTTAAGACTAAACGACAATGAGCAGTTCTTC.

The chain combines TRBV24-1 with TRBJ2-1, with 8 bases fitting TRBD2. The CDR3 is made up of 16 amino acids. The germline V gene has CDR1 KGHDR and CDR2 SFDVKD. The J segment lost 5 bases and the V segment lost 6 bases, leaving 11 bases of the junction unmatched. CDR3 region: CATSTAGGGSHNEQFF. DNA for the CDR3: TGTGCCACCAGTACGGCGGGGGGCGGAAGCCACAATGAGCAGTTCTTC.

V gene TRBV4-2 combines with J gene TRBJ2-3, with a weak D call TRBD1 (6 bases). V was shortened by 0 bases and J by 2 bases, with 12 bases between the two germline ends. CDR1 and CDR2 from the germline V gene are LGHNA and YNFKEQ. CDR3 length: 16 residues. The CDR3 bases are TGTGCCAGCAGCCAAGACCTAGGACAGAACACAGATACGCAGTATTTT. Amino acids: CASSQDLGQNTDTQYF.

DNA of the CDR3: TGTGCCAGCAGCTCGAGGGGGGGCTCCTATGGCTACACCTTC. Amino acids: CASSSRGGSYGYTF. The chain uses TRBV7-8 and TRBJ1-2, with D perhaps TRBD1 (6 bases). In germline, CDR1 is SGHVS, CDR2 FQNEAQ. The CDR3 extends over 14 amino acids. The V end lost 4 bases, the J end lost 4 bases, and 13 bases lay between the germline ends. Combining the CDR3 with reference TRBV7-8 and TRBJ1-2 gives the whole variable domain GAGVSQSPRYKVAKRGQDVALRCDPISGHVSLFWYQQALGQGPEFLTYFQNEAQLDKSGLPSDRFFAERPEGSVSTLKIQRTQQEDSAVYLCASSSRGGSYGYTFGSGTRLTVV.

V and J are TRBV3-1 (or the pseudogene TRBV3-2) and TRBJ2-2, with 7 nucleotides matching TRBD2. J was trimmed by 2 bases and V by 3 bases; bases with no gene match: 3. The CDR3 consists of 15 residues. Per germline, CDR1 LGHDT and CDR2 YNNKEL (reference sequence). In DNA, the CDR3 is TGTGCCAGCAGCCAGGGGACTATCAACACCGGGGAGCTGTTTTTT. It encodes CASSQGTINTGELFF.